These T cell receptor beta chains were read from a single sample in a study of CD8+ T cells in alopecia areata. Data came from immunoSEQ multiplex PCR; TCRdb stores just in-frame clones and leaves some out. The data show over 150,000 clones, 63% seen once. The material was CD4+ T cells sorted from blood, obtained at week 0. The receptor source for this set is a human donor with alopecia areata. The CDR3 runs from the conserved cysteine through the conserved F or W.

cdr3_aa	v_call	j_call
CASSQEANYPDTQYF	TRBV4-3	TRBJ2-3
CSVLQGYEGKLFF	TRBV29-1	TRBJ1-4
CASSQDLKQGRSPLHF	TRBV4-3	TRBJ1-6
CASSFETGNTEAFF	TRBV25-1	TRBJ1-1
CSVLGQTGFGYF	TRBV29-1	TRBJ2-3
CASSPGLRSTDTQYF	TRBV7-2	TRBJ2-3
CASSPDRATEKLFF	TRBV6-6	TRBJ1-4
CAWSVRTGILYEQYF	TRBV30	TRBJ2-7
CATQQGPSQPQHF	TRBV10-3	TRBJ1-5
CASRAGGEKLFF	TRBV2	TRBJ1-4
CAWSHNGGTSNQPQHF	TRBV30	TRBJ1-5
CASSLNQYNEQFF	TRBV7-3	TRBJ2-1
CASSEGWEQYF	TRBV2	TRBJ2-5
CASSARQGGTHF	TRBV2	TRBJ1-5
CASSLIPTGAGNTIYF	TRBV7-2	TRBJ1-3
CAWSVQERLYGYTF	TRBV30	TRBJ1-2
CASSPGKEKLFF	TRBV7-2	TRBJ1-4
CAWSDRGTEAFF	TRBV30	TRBJ1-1
CASSLGRNNSPLHF	TRBV5-6	TRBJ1-6
CASSLASADPSPQHF	TRBV5-6	TRBJ1-5
CRDRPTYEQYF	TRBV20-1	TRBJ2-7
CASSPSSEWNTEAFF	TRBV7-2	TRBJ1-1
CAWRPLVSSNYGYTF	TRBV30	TRBJ1-2
CSVERTGKETQYF	TRBV29-1	TRBJ2-5
CASSQGTDYGYTF	TRBV4-3	TRBJ1-2
CACDWTHIQYF	TRBV30	TRBJ2-4
CASSTTAYNSPLHF	TRBV7-2	TRBJ1-6
CAWSLNRGTDTQYF	TRBV30	TRBJ2-3
CASSLSRQERLTNYGYTF	TRBV5-1	TRBJ1-2